Listed below are T cell receptor beta chains from one sample, sequenced in a study of technical replicates of blood from a handful of donors. Clones were sequenced by immunoSEQ multiplex PCR, and TCRdb holds only the in-frame ones, with some missing. Of about 68,000 clones detected, nearly 98% appear once; the ten largest clones hold approximately 0.3%. Material for sequencing was T cells isolated from PBMCs. The receptors originated from a human donor in good health. Each CDR3 is given with its conserved first and last residue. The order of the fields is J gene, V gene, clone size, D gene, CDR3 DNA, CDR3 protein. D genes are given only for firm matches. A row's size may be missing; if present it is once, few, many or a size class.

j_call: TRBJ1-3; v_call: TRBV9; clone_size: .; d_call: .; cdr3_nt: TGTGCCAGCAGCGTAGGCGGGGCTGGAAACACCATATATTTT; cdr3_aa: CASSVGGAGNTIYF
j_call: TRBJ2-7; v_call: TRBV1; clone_size: .; d_call: .; cdr3_nt: TGCACCAGCAGCCAAGATCTGGGGGACTCGTCCTACGAGCAGTACTTC; cdr3_aa: CTSSQDLGDSSYEQYF
j_call: TRBJ2-7; v_call: TRBV10-3; clone_size: .; d_call: .; cdr3_nt: TGTGCCATCAGTGACAACGGACAATCGAAGGGGGAATACGAGCAGTACTTC; cdr3_aa: CAISDNGQSKGEYEQYF
j_call: TRBJ1-1; v_call: TRBV7-2; clone_size: .; d_call: TRBD1; cdr3_nt: TGTGCCAGCAGCTTAGCGCGACAGGGAGAAGCTTTCTTT; cdr3_aa: CASSLARQGEAFF
j_call: TRBJ2-7; v_call: TRBV15; clone_size: once; d_call: TRBD1; cdr3_nt: TGTGCCACCAGCTCAAGAGGGACAGCCTTATCTTACGAGCAGTACTTC; cdr3_aa: CATSSRGTALSYEQYF
j_call: TRBJ2-1; v_call: TRBV6-4; clone_size: .; d_call: TRBD2; cdr3_nt: TGTGCCAGCAGCGAGTTGGGCCTAGCGGGATACAATGAGCAGTTCTTC; cdr3_aa: CASSELGLAGYNEQFF
j_call: TRBJ2-5; v_call: TRBV9; clone_size: .; d_call: TRBD2; cdr3_nt: TGTGCCAGCAGCGTAGCTCTAGCGGGGGCCCAAGAGACCCAGTACTTC; cdr3_aa: CASSVALAGAQETQYF
j_call: TRBJ2-7; v_call: TRBV11-3; clone_size: .; d_call: .; cdr3_nt: TGTGCCAGCAGCTTAGATCGGCGGGGAGCCTACGAGCAGTACTTC; cdr3_aa: CASSLDRRGAYEQYF
j_call: TRBJ2-2; v_call: TRBV6-1; clone_size: .; d_call: .; cdr3_nt: TGTGCCAGCAGGCCCTACAGGGCGAGCACCGGGGAGCTGTTTTTT; cdr3_aa: CASRPYRASTGELFF
j_call: TRBJ2-5; v_call: TRBV4-3; clone_size: .; d_call: TRBD2; cdr3_nt: TGCGCCAGCAGCCAAGAGGCCTCGGGACTAGCGGGAGAGACCCAGTACTTC; cdr3_aa: CASSQEASGLAGETQYF
j_call: TRBJ2-1; v_call: TRBV29-1; clone_size: .; d_call: .; cdr3_nt: TGCAGCGTTGGACGGAGCTCCTACAATGAGCAGTTCTTC; cdr3_aa: CSVGRSSYNEQFF
j_call: TRBJ1-1; v_call: TRBV6-6; clone_size: .; d_call: .; cdr3_nt: TGTGCCAGCAGCCACGGGGGCACTGAAGCTTTCTTT; cdr3_aa: CASSHGGTEAFF
j_call: TRBJ1-2; v_call: TRBV28; clone_size: .; d_call: TRBD1; cdr3_nt: TGTGCCAGCAGTTTAATCGGGACAGGGGGCACCTATGGCTACACCTTC; cdr3_aa: CASSLIGTGGTYGYTF
j_call: TRBJ2-3; v_call: TRBV7-2; clone_size: once; d_call: .; cdr3_nt: TGTGCCAGCAGCTTAGCGCCAGGCACAGATACGCAGTATTTT; cdr3_aa: CASSLAPGTDTQYF
j_call: TRBJ1-5; v_call: TRBV27; clone_size: .; d_call: .; cdr3_nt: TGTGCCAGCAGTTTAGTGAGCAGGCGGGACCAGCCCCAGCATTTT; cdr3_aa: CASSLVSRRDQPQHF
j_call: TRBJ2-2; v_call: TRBV5-6; clone_size: .; d_call: TRBD1; cdr3_nt: TGTGCCAGCAGCGGGCTGACAGGGGATCCGACCGGGGAGCTGTTTTTT; cdr3_aa: CASSGLTGDPTGELFF
j_call: TRBJ2-5; v_call: TRBV28; clone_size: .; d_call: TRBD2; cdr3_nt: TGTGCCAGCAAGGGAGGGGAGACCCAGTACTTC; cdr3_aa: CASKGGETQYF
j_call: TRBJ2-1; v_call: TRBV29-1; clone_size: .; d_call: .; cdr3_nt: TGCAGCGTTGAAGAGCGCAGGGCCTCCTACAATGAGCAGTTCTTC; cdr3_aa: CSVEERRASYNEQFF
j_call: TRBJ2-5; v_call: TRBV11-2; clone_size: .; d_call: .; cdr3_nt: TGTGCCAGCAGCTGGACAGCTTTCCAAGAGACCCAGTACTTC; cdr3_aa: CASSWTAFQETQYF
j_call: TRBJ1-4; v_call: TRBV6-1; clone_size: .; d_call: TRBD1; cdr3_nt: TGTGCCACCTCAGACAGGGTGGATGAAAAACTGTTTTTT; cdr3_aa: CATSDRVDEKLFF
j_call: TRBJ1-1; v_call: TRBV28; clone_size: few; d_call: .; cdr3_nt: TGTGCCAGTTGGGGGCTGAACACTGAAGCTTTCTTT; cdr3_aa: CASWGLNTEAFF
j_call: TRBJ2-4; v_call: TRBV10-1; clone_size: .; d_call: .; cdr3_nt: TGCGCCAGCAGTGATAAATATGGGGGCCGGGGGTACTTC; cdr3_aa: CASSDKYGGRGYF
j_call: TRBJ1-1; v_call: TRBV19; clone_size: .; d_call: TRBD1; cdr3_nt: TGTGCCAGTAGTAGACAGGGGGCCACTGAAGCTTTCTTT; cdr3_aa: CASSRQGATEAFF
j_call: TRBJ2-7; v_call: TRBV19; clone_size: .; d_call: .; cdr3_nt: TGTGCCAGTAGTATAGCCCCGAGCTCCTACGAGCAGTACTTC; cdr3_aa: CASSIAPSSYEQYF
j_call: TRBJ2-1; v_call: TRBV25-1; clone_size: .; d_call: .; cdr3_nt: TGTGCCAGCAGTAACAACAGGCAGTCCAATGAGCAGTTCTTC; cdr3_aa: CASSNNRQSNEQFF
j_call: TRBJ1-5; v_call: TRBV29-1; clone_size: .; d_call: .; cdr3_nt: TGCAGCGTTCGAACAGGGCTGGATCAGCCCCAGCATTTT; cdr3_aa: CSVRTGLDQPQHF
j_call: TRBJ2-5; v_call: TRBV9; clone_size: once; d_call: TRBD2; cdr3_nt: TGTGCCAGCACTAGAGCGGGAGGGTATGAGACCCAGTACTTC; cdr3_aa: CASTRAGGYETQYF
j_call: TRBJ2-1; v_call: TRBV30; clone_size: .; d_call: TRBD2; cdr3_nt: TGTGCCGGATTCCGAGGGAGGGTCAATGAGCAGTTCTTC; cdr3_aa: CAGFRGRVNEQFF
j_call: TRBJ2-7; v_call: TRBV15; clone_size: .; d_call: .; cdr3_nt: TGTGCCACCAGCAGAGATAAGCCCCCAAGCCCCCACGAGCAGTACTTC; cdr3_aa: CATSRDKPPSPHEQYF
j_call: TRBJ2-7; v_call: TRBV14; clone_size: .; d_call: .; cdr3_nt: TGTGCCAGCAGCCAAGTCTGGAATGAGGCCGAGCAGTACTTC; cdr3_aa: CASSQVWNEAEQYF
j_call: TRBJ1-5; v_call: TRBV11-2; clone_size: .; d_call: .; cdr3_nt: TGTGCCAGCAGCCCGTCGGGGGGTCAGCCCCAGCATTTT; cdr3_aa: CASSPSGGQPQHF
j_call: TRBJ1-2; v_call: TRBV4-3; clone_size: .; d_call: TRBD1; cdr3_nt: TGCGCCAGCAGCCAAGAGGGACTTGCGGGACAGGCTTTCGGCTACACCTTC; cdr3_aa: CASSQEGLAGQAFGYTF
j_call: TRBJ2-7; v_call: TRBV6-5; clone_size: .; d_call: TRBD2; cdr3_nt: TGTGCCAGCAGTACGCCCGGGGGGGGCTCCTACGAGCAGTACTTC; cdr3_aa: CASSTPGGGSYEQYF
j_call: TRBJ1-5; v_call: TRBV30; clone_size: .; d_call: TRBD1; cdr3_nt: TGTGCCTGGAGTAGACAGGGGGGTCAGCCCCAGCATTTT; cdr3_aa: CAWSRQGGQPQHF
j_call: TRBJ1-2; v_call: TRBV9; clone_size: .; d_call: TRBD1; cdr3_nt: TGTGCCAGCAGCGTAGGCCCCGAAGGGGGCAATGGCTACACCTTC; cdr3_aa: CASSVGPEGGNGYTF
j_call: TRBJ2-7; v_call: TRBV7-8; clone_size: .; d_call: .; cdr3_nt: TGTGCCAGCAGCTTCACCACCGGCTACGAGCAGTACTTC; cdr3_aa: CASSFTTGYEQYF
j_call: TRBJ1-1; v_call: TRBV6-5; clone_size: .; d_call: .; cdr3_nt: TGTGCCACCTCGACGGGAAACACTGAAGCTTTCTTT; cdr3_aa: CATSTGNTEAFF
j_call: TRBJ2-6; v_call: TRBV11-3; clone_size: .; d_call: .; cdr3_nt: TGTGCCAGCAGCGTAGGGGCCGGGGCCAACGTCCTGACTTTC; cdr3_aa: CASSVGAGANVLTF
j_call: TRBJ1-5; v_call: TRBV9; clone_size: .; d_call: TRBD1; cdr3_nt: TGTGCCAGCAGCGTCCAGGGGGCTGTGGGGCAGCCCCAGCATTTT; cdr3_aa: CASSVQGAVGQPQHF
j_call: TRBJ1-4; v_call: TRBV2; clone_size: .; d_call: .; cdr3_nt: TGTGCCAGCAGTGGTAACCGGGACAAGGTTGGCGAAAAACTGTTTTTT; cdr3_aa: CASSGNRDKVGEKLFF
j_call: TRBJ1-5; v_call: TRBV28; clone_size: .; d_call: .; cdr3_nt: TGTGCCAGCAGTACGGCAGGGGTCTATAGCAATCAGCCCCAGCATTTT; cdr3_aa: CASSTAGVYSNQPQHF
j_call: TRBJ1-1; v_call: TRBV6-5; clone_size: .; d_call: .; cdr3_nt: TGTGCCAGCAGTTACTCGGTCGGGAGCACTGAAGCTTTCTTT; cdr3_aa: CASSYSVGSTEAFF
j_call: TRBJ2-3; v_call: TRBV7-6; clone_size: .; d_call: .; cdr3_nt: TGTGCCAGCAGCTTACGGGGGACCACGCTCACAGATACGCAGTATTTT; cdr3_aa: CASSLRGTTLTDTQYF
j_call: TRBJ2-1; v_call: TRBV4-3; clone_size: .; d_call: TRBD2; cdr3_nt: TGCGCCAGCAGCCAAGTAGCGGGAGGGCCCTCCCTCCAGTTCTTC; cdr3_aa: CASSQVAGGPSLQFF
j_call: TRBJ1-2; v_call: TRBV7-3; clone_size: once; d_call: .; cdr3_nt: TGTGCCAGCACCTCCTTAACGAGGGATCTCTATGGCTACACCTTC; cdr3_aa: CASTSLTRDLYGYTF
j_call: TRBJ1-5; v_call: TRBV27; clone_size: .; d_call: .; cdr3_nt: TGTGCCAGCCGGGAATATAGCAATCAGCCCCAGCATTTT; cdr3_aa: CASREYSNQPQHF
j_call: TRBJ1-3; v_call: TRBV6-1; clone_size: few; d_call: .; cdr3_nt: TGTGCCAGCAATTTAGACAGCTCTGGAAACACCATATATTTT; cdr3_aa: CASNLDSSGNTIYF
j_call: TRBJ1-5; v_call: TRBV28; clone_size: once; d_call: .; cdr3_nt: TGTGCCAGCAACCTGGACAGACCGAATCAGCCCCAGCATTTT; cdr3_aa: CASNLDRPNQPQHF
j_call: TRBJ2-7; v_call: TRBV19; clone_size: .; d_call: TRBD2; cdr3_nt: TGTGCCAGTAGTATCCTAGCGGGATCGTGGGAGCAGTACTTC; cdr3_aa: CASSILAGSWEQYF
j_call: TRBJ1-1; v_call: TRBV5-1; clone_size: .; d_call: .; cdr3_nt: TGCGCCAGCAGCTTGGGAGATATGAACACTGAAGCTTTCTTT; cdr3_aa: CASSLGDMNTEAFF
j_call: TRBJ2-5; v_call: TRBV7-9; clone_size: .; d_call: .; cdr3_nt: TGTGCCAGCACTACAGGGATAGAGACCCAGTACTTC; cdr3_aa: CASTTGIETQYF